This record looks at one TCR beta chain sequence and its context. The antigen is not known. These data are taken from a study of T cell repertoires in cytomegalovirus infection. Study-level information: Public TCR beta signatures were indicative of both CMV infection and a matching HLA type.

Study-wide results and limits: CMV-specific HLA-C-restricted TCR beta clonotypes dominated the ex vivo response.

CDR1 is MNHNS and CDR2 is SASEGT in the germline V gene. The CDR3 consists of 12 residues. The V gene lost 11 bases and the J gene lost 7 bases, with 16 bases spanning the gap. A single record per CDR3 protein comes from TCRdb applying MiXCR to the reads. The data show fewer than 400,000 distinct CDR3 sequences, with 15% to 20% seen just once and less than 9.5% held by the top ten. This chain connects TRBV6-1 to TRBJ2-3; D is ambiguous. This receptor was obtained from a human donor in good health (CMV status not recorded). Some clones in this sample may be carry-over from other donors' samples. Sequences were obtained from PBMCs. The CDR3 DNA follows: TGTGCCTCCAGTCTGCGAACACATACGCAGTATTTT. This encodes CASSLRTHTQYF.